This TCR beta chain is drawn from a study of regulatory T cells in long-lasting Graves disease. Study information: More than 5 years of antithyroid drugs with positive TSH receptor antibodies defined persistent Graves' disease.

Germline V gene data show CDR1 as DFQATT and CDR2 as SNEGSKA (reference sequence). Trimming took 0 bases from V and 3 from J, leaving 11 bases between them. This CDR3 is built from 14 residues. Time point described: persistent/refractory GD, antithyroid drugs over 5 years with positive TRAb. Preparation of the TCR library used RNA extracted from PBMCs. This clonotype was seen at least ten times. The TCR beta library used iRepertoire HTBI primers with Arm-PCR amplification of CDR3. TCRdb called the multiplex PCR reads again in MiXCR, with one record for every CDR3 protein. The sample lists about 430,000 distinct CDR3 sequences, around 23% occurring once.

The material was peripheral blood mononuclear cells (PBMCs), obtained when the disease was refractory, from a patient treated with antithyroid drugs. This sequence joins TRBV20-1 and TRBJ2-5; the D is unclear. The clonotype was recovered from a female donor with Graves disease. As DNA, the CDR3 is TGCAGTGCTAGAGATATGTGGGTCGAAGAGACCCAGTACTTC. It encodes CSARDMWVEETQYF.